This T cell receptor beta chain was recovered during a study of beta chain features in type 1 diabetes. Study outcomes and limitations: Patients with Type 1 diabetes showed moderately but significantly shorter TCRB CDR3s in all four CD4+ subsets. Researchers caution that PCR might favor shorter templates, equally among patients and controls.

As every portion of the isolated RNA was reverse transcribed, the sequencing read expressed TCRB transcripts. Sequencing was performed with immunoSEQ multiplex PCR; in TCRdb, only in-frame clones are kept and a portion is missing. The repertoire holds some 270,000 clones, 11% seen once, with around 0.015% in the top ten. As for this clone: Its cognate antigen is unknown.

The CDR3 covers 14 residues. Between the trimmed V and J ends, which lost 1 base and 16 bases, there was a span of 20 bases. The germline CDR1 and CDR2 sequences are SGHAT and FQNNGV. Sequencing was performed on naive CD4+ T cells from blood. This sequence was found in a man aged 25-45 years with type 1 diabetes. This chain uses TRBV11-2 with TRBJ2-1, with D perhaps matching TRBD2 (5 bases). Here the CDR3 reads CASSLGGRATDCFF. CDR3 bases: TGTGCCAGCAGCTTAGGTGGGCGGGCTACGGACTGCTTCTTC. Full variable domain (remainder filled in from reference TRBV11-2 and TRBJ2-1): EAGVAQSPRYKIIEKRQSVAFWCNPISGHATLYWYQQILGQGPKLLIQFQNNGVVDDSQLPKDRFSAERLKGVDSTLKIQPAKLEDSAVYLCASSLGGRATDCFFGPGTRLTVL.